This is a list of T cell receptor beta chains from one sample in a study of blood T cell repertoires in COVID-19. The data were produced by immunoSEQ multiplex PCR, yet TCRdb's version contains in-frame clones alone and is incomplete. The sample yields 75,000 to 85,000 clones, approximately 85% seen once. Source material: peripheral blood. The receptors derive from a man aged 60 to 75 with COVID-19, enrolled during active disease. The CDR3 runs from the conserved cysteine through the conserved F or W. Each record gives: V gene, D gene, J gene, clone size, CDR3 DNA, CDR3 protein. D genes are given only for firm matches. Rows may omit the clone size; those that give it use once, few, many or a size class.

V gene: TRBV19
D gene: TRBD1
J gene: TRBJ2-3
clone size: -
CDR3 DNA: TGTGCCAGTAGTAACCACAGGGGTAGAGGCACAGATACGCAGTATTTT
CDR3 protein: CASSNHRGRGTDTQYF

V gene: TRBV24-1
D gene: -
J gene: TRBJ1-1
clone size: -
CDR3 DNA: TGTGCCACCAGTGATTTGTGGCAGGGTGGGGCTTTCTTT
CDR3 protein: CATSDLWQGGAFF

V gene: TRBV14
D gene: TRBD2
J gene: TRBJ2-7
clone size: -
CDR3 DNA: TGTGCCAGCAGCCCCCTTGTGGGAGGGCTTCTAGAGCAGTACTTC
CDR3 protein: CASSPLVGGLLEQYF

V gene: TRBV7-9
D gene: TRBD1
J gene: TRBJ1-2
clone size: few
CDR3 DNA: TGTGCCAGCAGCCCCGCAGCAGGGGGTGGTGGCTACACCTTC
CDR3 protein: CASSPAAGGGGYTF

V gene: TRBV7-3
D gene: TRBD1
J gene: TRBJ1-2
clone size: few
CDR3 DNA: TGTGCCAGCAGCTCCGGACAGGGCTATGGCTACACCTTC
CDR3 protein: CASSSGQGYGYTF

V gene: TRBV5-4
D gene: -
J gene: TRBJ2-1
clone size: once
CDR3 DNA: TGTGCCAGCAGACGAGGGGGGGGCCCACTAAATGAGCAGTTCTTC
CDR3 protein: CASRRGGGPLNEQFF

V gene: TRBV29-1
D gene: TRBD1
J gene: TRBJ1-4
clone size: once
CDR3 DNA: TGCAGCGTTGAGTCACAGGGGTGGACTAATGAAAAACTGTTTTTT
CDR3 protein: CSVESQGWTNEKLFF

V gene: TRBV6-5
D gene: -
J gene: TRBJ1-1
clone size: -
CDR3 DNA: TGTGCCAGCAGTTACTCGTTTGCGGGAGGGGAAGCTTTCTTT
CDR3 protein: CASSYSFAGGEAFF

V gene: TRBV2
D gene: TRBD1
J gene: TRBJ2-2
clone size: -
CDR3 DNA: TGTGCCAGCAGTAGGGACAGCTGGACCGGGGAGCTGTTTTTT
CDR3 protein: CASSRDSWTGELFF

V gene: TRBV18
D gene: -
J gene: TRBJ1-4
clone size: -
CDR3 DNA: TGTGCCAGCTCACCACCCGTGGGGCATCCGCGAGGAATTGAAAAACTGTTTTTT
CDR3 protein: CASSPPVGHPRGIEKLFF

V gene: TRBV6-5
D gene: -
J gene: TRBJ1-6
clone size: once
CDR3 DNA: TGTGCCAGCAAGAAGGCTGGCGGGAGGGGTTCACCCCTCCACTTT
CDR3 protein: CASKKAGGRGSPLHF

V gene: TRBV9
D gene: TRBD2
J gene: TRBJ2-3
clone size: -
CDR3 DNA: TGTGCCAGCAGCAAGAACTCGGGGGGGCGGGCAGATACGCAGTATTTT
CDR3 protein: CASSKNSGGRADTQYF

V gene: TRBV9
D gene: TRBD1
J gene: TRBJ2-6
clone size: -
CDR3 DNA: TGTGCCAGCAGCGTAGCTGGACAGGTCAACTCTGGGGCCAACGTCCTGACTTTC
CDR3 protein: CASSVAGQVNSGANVLTF

V gene: TRBV6-5
D gene: -
J gene: TRBJ1-6
clone size: -
CDR3 DNA: TGTGCCAGCAGTTATAGTCCCTCTCTGAATTCACCCCTCCACTTT
CDR3 protein: CASSYSPSLNSPLHF

V gene: TRBV3-1/TRBV3-2
D gene: -
J gene: TRBJ1-1
clone size: -
CDR3 DNA: TGTGCCAGCAGCCCGCCGGGGAGAGAAGCTTTCTTT
CDR3 protein: CASSPPGREAFF

V gene: TRBV3-1/TRBV3-2
D gene: -
J gene: TRBJ1-2
clone size: -
CDR3 DNA: TGTGCCAGCAGCCAAGCCAGCGGGAGGGTAGGGGGCTACACCTTC
CDR3 protein: CASSQASGRVGGYTF

V gene: TRBV11-3
D gene: -
J gene: TRBJ2-2
clone size: -
CDR3 DNA: TGTGCCAGCAGCGCAGGAGGAGGCACCGGGGAGCTGTTTTTT
CDR3 protein: CASSAGGGTGELFF